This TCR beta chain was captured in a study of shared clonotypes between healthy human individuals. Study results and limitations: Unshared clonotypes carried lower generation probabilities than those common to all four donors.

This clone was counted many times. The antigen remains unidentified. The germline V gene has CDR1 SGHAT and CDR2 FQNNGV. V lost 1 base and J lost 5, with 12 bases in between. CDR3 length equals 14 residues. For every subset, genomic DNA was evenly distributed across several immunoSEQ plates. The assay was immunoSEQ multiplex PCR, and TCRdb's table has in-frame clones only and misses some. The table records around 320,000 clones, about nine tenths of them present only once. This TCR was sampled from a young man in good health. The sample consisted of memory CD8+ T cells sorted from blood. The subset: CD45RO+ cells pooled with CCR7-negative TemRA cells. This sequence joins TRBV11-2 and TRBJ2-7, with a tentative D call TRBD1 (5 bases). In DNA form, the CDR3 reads TGTGCCAGCAGCTTAGGCGTGGGGCAGGACGAGCAGTACTTC. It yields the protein CASSLGVGQDEQYF.